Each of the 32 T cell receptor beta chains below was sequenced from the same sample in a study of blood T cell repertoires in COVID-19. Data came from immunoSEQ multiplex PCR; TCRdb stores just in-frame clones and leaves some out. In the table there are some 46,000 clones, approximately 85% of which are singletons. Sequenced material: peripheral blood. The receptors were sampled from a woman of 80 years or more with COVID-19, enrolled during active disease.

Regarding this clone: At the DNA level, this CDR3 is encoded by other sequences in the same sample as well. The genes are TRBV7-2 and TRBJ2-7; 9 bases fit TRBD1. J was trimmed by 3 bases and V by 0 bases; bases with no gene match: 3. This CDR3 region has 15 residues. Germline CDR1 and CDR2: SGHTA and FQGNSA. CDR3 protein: CASSLAGQGFYEQYF. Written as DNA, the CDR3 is TGTGCCAGCAGCTTAGCAGGACAGGGGTTCTACGAGCAGTACTTC.

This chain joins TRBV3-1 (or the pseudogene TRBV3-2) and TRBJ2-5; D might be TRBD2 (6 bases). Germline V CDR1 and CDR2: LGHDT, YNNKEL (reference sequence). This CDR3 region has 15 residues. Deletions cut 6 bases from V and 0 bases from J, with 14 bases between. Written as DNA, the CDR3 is TGTGCCAGCAGGGCGAGGGAGGCCTACCAAGAGACCCAGTACTTC. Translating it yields CASRAREAYQETQYF.

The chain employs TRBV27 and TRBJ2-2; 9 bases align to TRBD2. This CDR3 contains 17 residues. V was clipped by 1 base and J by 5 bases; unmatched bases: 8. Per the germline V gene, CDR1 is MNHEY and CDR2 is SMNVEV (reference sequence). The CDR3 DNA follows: TGTGCCAGCAGTTTATATGCGGGGGGGCTAAGAACCGGGGAGCTGTTTTTT. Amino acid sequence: CASSLYAGGLRTGELFF.

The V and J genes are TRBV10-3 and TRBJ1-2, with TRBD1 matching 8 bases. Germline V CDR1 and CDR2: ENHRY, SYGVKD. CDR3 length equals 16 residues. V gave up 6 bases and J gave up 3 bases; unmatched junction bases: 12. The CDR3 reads CAISQDGTGLYYGYTF. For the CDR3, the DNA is TGTGCCATCAGCCAGGATGGGACAGGACTTTACTATGGCTACACCTTC.

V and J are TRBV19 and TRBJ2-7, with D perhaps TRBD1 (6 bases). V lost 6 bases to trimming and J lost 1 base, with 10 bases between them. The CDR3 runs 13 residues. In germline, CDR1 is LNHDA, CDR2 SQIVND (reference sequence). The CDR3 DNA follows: TGTGCCAGTAGACAGGGTGGGTCCTACGAGCAGTACTTC. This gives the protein CASRQGGSYEQYF.

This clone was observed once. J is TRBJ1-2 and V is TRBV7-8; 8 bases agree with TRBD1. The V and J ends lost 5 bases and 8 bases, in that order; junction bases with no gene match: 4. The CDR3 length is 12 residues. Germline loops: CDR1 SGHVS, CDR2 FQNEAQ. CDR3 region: CASSAGGRGYTF. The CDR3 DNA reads TGTGCCAGCAGCGCAGGGGGCCGGGGCTACACCTTC.

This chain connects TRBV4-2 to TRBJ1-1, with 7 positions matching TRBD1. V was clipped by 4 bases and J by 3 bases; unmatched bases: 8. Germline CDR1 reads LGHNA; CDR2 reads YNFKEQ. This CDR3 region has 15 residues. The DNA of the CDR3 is TGTGCCAGCAGCCCCCGACAGGGCCCCCACACTGAAGCTTTCTTT. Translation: CASSPRQGPHTEAFF.

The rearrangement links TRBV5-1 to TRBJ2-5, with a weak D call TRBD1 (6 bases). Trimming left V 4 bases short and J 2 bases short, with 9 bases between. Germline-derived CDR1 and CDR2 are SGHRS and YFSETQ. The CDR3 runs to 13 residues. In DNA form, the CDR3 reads TGCGCCAGCAGCGCCGGACAGCAAGAGACCCAGTACTTC. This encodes CASSAGQQETQYF. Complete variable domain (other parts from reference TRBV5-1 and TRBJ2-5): KAGVTQTPRYLIKTRGQQVTLSCSPISGHRSVSWYQQTPGQGLQFLFEYFSETQRNKGNFPGRFSGRQFSNSRSEMNVSTLELGDSALYLCASSAGQQETQYFGPGTRLLVL.

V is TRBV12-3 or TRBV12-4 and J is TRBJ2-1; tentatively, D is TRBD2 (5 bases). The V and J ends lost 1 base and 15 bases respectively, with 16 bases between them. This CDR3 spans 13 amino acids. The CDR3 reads CASSLGGPQKPFF. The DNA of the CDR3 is TGTGCCAGCAGTTTAGGCGGGCCCCAAAAACCGTTCTTC.

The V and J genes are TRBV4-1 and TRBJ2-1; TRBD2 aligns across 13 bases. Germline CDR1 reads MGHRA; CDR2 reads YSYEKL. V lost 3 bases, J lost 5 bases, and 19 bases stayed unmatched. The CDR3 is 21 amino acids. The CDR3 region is CASSHGGATSGRALGHNEQFF. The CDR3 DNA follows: TGCGCCAGCAGCCATGGTGGGGCCACTAGCGGGAGGGCCCTCGGCCACAATGAGCAGTTCTTC.

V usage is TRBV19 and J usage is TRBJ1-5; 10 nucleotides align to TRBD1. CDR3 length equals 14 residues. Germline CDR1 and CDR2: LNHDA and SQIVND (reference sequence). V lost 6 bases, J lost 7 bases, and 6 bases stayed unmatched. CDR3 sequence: CASRQDRGQQPQHF. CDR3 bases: TGTGCCAGTAGACAAGACAGGGGGCAACAGCCCCAGCATTTT.

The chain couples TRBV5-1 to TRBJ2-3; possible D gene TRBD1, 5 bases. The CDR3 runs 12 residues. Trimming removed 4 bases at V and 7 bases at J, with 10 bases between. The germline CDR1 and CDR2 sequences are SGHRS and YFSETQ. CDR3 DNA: TGCGCCAGCAGCCTTCCGGACAATACGCAGTATTTT. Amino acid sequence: CASSLPDNTQYF.

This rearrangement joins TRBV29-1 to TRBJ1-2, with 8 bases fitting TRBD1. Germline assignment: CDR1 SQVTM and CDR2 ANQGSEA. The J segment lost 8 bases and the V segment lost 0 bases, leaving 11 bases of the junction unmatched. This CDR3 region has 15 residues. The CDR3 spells CSVEEVGQGLSGYTF. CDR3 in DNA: TGCAGCGTTGAAGAGGTAGGACAGGGACTTTCGGGCTACACCTTC.

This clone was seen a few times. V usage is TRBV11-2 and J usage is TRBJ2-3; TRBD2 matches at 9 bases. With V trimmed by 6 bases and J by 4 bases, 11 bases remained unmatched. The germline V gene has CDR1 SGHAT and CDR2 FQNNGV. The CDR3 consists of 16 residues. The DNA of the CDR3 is TGTGCCAGCAGTTTCAGGGGCGGGGGGGCCCCAGATACGCAGTATTTT. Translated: CASSFRGGGAPDTQYF.

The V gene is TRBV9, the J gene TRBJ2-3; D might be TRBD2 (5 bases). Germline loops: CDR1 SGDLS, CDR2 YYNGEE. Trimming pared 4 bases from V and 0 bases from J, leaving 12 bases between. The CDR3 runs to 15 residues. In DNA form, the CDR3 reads TGTGCCAGCAGCCTTTATAGCGCCAGCACAGATACGCAGTATTTT. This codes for CASSLYSASTDTQYF.

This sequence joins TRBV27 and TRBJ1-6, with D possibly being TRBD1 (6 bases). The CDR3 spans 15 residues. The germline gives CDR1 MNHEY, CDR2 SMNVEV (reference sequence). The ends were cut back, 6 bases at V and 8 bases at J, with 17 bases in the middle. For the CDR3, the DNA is TGTGCCAGCAGACTAAGGGGGATCGTGGATTCACCCCTCCACTTT. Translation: CASRLRGIVDSPLHF.

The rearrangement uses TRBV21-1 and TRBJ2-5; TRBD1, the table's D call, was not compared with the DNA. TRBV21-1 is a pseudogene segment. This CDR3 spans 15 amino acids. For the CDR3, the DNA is TGTGCCAGCCCACACCAAGGGACAGGGTGGGAGACCCAGTACTTC. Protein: CASPHQGTGWETQYF.

The CDR3 here is CASSYGAGDTDTQYF. The CDR3 nucleotides read TGTGCCAGCAGTTACGGGGCGGGAGACACAGATACGCAGTATTTT. The chain joins TRBV6-2 or TRBV6-3 to TRBJ2-3; 7 bases are a match to TRBD2. After removal of 2 bases from V and 2 bases from J, the junction contained 4 bases not matched to a gene. This CDR3 spans 15 amino acids. Germline V gene lookup returns CDR1 MNHEY and CDR2 SVGEGT.

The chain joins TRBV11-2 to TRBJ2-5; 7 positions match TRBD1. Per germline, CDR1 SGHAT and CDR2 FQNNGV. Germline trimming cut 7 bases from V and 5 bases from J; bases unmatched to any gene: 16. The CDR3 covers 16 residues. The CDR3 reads CASKRSGGFGQETQYF. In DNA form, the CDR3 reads TGTGCCAGCAAGAGATCAGGGGGTTTTGGTCAGGAGACCCAGTACTTC.

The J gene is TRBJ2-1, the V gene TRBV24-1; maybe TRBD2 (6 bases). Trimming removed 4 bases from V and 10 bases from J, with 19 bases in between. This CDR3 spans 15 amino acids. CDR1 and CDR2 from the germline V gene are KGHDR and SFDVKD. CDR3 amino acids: CATSEPGLPQGEQFF. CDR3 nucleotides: TGTGCCACCAGTGAACCGGGACTGCCTCAAGGGGAGCAGTTCTTC.

As DNA, the CDR3 is TGTGCCAGCAGTGAGGGGGACAGACGAAACACTGAAGCTTTCTTT. Its translation: CASSEGDRRNTEAFF. The V call is TRBV6-1, the J call TRBJ1-1; 7 bases align to TRBD1. After removal of 3 bases from V and 2 bases from J, the junction contained 6 bases not matched to a gene. The CDR3 length is 15 residues. Germline CDR1 MNHNS, CDR2 SASEGT.

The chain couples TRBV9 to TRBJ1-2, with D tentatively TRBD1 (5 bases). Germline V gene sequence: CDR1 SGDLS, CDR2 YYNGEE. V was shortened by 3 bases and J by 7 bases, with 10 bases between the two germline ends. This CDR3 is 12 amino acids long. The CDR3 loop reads CASSAGRGGYTF. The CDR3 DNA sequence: TGTGCCAGCAGCGCGGGGAGGGGTGGCTACACCTTC.

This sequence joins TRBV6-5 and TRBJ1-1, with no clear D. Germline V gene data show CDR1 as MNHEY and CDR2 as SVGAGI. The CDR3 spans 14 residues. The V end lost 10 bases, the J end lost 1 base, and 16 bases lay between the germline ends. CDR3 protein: CATSPGRSNTEAFF. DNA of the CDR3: TGTGCCACCTCCCCGGGAAGGTCGAACACTGAAGCTTTCTTT.

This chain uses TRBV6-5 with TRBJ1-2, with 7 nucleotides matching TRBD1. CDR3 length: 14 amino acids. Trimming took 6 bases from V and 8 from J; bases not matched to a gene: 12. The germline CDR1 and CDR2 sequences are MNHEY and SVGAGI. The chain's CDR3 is CASSYPERGRGYTF. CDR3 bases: TGTGCCAGCAGCTACCCGGAGAGGGGGCGAGGCTACACCTTC.

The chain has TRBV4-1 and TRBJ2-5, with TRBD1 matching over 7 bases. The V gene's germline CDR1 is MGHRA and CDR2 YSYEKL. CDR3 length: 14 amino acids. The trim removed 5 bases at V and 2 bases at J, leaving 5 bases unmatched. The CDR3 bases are TGCGCCAGCAGCGTCCGGGACAGACAAGAGACCCAGTACTTC. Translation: CASSVRDRQETQYF.

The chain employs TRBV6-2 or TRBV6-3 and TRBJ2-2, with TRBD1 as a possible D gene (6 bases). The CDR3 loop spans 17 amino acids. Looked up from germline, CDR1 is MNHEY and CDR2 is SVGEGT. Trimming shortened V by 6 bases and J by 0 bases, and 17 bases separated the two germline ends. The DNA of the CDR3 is TGTGCCAGCAGCTCCCCCCAGGGGCGGTCGAACACCGGGGAGCTGTTTTTT. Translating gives CASSSPQGRSNTGELFF.

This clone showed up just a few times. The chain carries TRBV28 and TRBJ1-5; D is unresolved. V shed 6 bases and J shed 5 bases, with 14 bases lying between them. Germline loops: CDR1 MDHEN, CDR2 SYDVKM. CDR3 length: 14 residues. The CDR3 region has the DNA TGTGCCAGCAGCCCGGCCCTAGGCGATCAGCCCCAGCATTTT. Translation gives CASSPALGDQPQHF.

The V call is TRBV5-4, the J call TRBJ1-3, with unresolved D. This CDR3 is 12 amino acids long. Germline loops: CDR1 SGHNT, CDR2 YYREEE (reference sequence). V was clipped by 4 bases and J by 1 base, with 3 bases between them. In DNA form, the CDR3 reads TGTGCCAGCAGCCCTTCTGGAAACACCATATATTTT. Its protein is CASSPSGNTIYF.

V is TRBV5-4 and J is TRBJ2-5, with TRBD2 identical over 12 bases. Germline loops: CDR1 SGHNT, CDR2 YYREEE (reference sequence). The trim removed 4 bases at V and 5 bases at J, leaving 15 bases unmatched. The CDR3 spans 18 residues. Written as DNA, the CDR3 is TGTGCCAGCAGCCTTGAGGGGGGCCTGACTAGCGGGGGTGAGACCCAGTACTTC. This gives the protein CASSLEGGLTSGGETQYF.

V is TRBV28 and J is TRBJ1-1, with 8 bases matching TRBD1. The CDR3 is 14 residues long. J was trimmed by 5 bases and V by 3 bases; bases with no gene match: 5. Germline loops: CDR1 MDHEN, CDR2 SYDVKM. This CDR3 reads CASSLTGARTEAFF. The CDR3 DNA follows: TGTGCCAGCAGTTTGACAGGGGCTCGGACTGAAGCTTTCTTT.

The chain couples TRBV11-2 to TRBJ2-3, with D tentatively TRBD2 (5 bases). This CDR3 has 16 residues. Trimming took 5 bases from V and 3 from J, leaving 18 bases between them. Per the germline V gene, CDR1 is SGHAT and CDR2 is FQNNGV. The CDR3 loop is CASSAIGGSKTDTQYF. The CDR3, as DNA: TGTGCCAGCAGCGCCATCGGCGGGTCTAAGACAGATACGCAGTATTTT.

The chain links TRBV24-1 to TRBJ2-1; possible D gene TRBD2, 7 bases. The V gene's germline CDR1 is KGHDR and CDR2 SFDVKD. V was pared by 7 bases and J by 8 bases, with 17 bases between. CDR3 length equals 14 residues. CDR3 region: CATSEGGGNDEQFF. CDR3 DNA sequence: TGTGCCACCAGCGAAGGGGGGGGAAACGATGAGCAGTTCTTC.